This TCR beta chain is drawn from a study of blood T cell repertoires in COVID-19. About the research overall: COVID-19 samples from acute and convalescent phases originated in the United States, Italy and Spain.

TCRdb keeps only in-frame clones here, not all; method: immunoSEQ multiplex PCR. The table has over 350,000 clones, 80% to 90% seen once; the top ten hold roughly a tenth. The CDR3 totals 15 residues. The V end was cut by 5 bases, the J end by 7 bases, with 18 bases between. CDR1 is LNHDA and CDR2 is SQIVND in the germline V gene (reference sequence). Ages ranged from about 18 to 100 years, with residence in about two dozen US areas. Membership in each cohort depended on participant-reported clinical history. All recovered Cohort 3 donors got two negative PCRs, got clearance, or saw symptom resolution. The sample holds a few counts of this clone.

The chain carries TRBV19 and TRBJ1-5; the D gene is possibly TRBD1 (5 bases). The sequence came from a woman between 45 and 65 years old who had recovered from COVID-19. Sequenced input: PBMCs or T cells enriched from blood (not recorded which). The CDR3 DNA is TGTGCCAGTAGTGATTCTTGGGCAGGGAGGCAGCCCCAGCATTTT. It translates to CASSDSWAGRQPQHF. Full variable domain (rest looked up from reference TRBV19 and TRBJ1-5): DGGITQSPKYLFRKEGQNVTLSCEQNLNHDAMYWYRQDPGQGLRLIYYSQIVNDFQKGDIAEGYSVSREKKESFPLTVTSAQKNPTAFYLCASSDSWAGRQPQHFGDGTRLSIL.